Presented here are 18 T cell receptor beta chains from one specimen sequenced in a study of blood T cell repertoires in COVID-19. This table comes from immunoSEQ multiplex PCR, and its TCRdb copy is limited to in-frame clones, with some not included. This table holds approximately 210,000 clones, approximately 83% found once. Sample: peripheral blood. The receptor set was obtained from a woman aged 40 to 50 with active or convalescent COVID-19.

This clone has a handful of counts. This chain joins TRBV24-1 and TRBJ1-2, with D hard to call. The CDR3 is made up of 13 amino acids. V lost 5 bases, J lost 4 bases, and 10 bases lay in between. CDR1 is KGHDR, CDR2 SFDVKD, per germline. The CDR3 nucleotides are TGTGCCACCAGTGCTCCTGAGAGCTATGGCTACACCTTC. Translated: CATSAPESYGYTF.

A single count supports this clone. The rearrangement uses TRBV2 and TRBJ2-5, with unresolved D. Germline-derived CDR1 and CDR2 are SNHLY and FYNNEI. V lost 2 bases, J lost 7 bases, and 14 bases lay in between. This CDR3 spans 14 amino acids. The CDR3 here is CASSESVRSGTQYF. The CDR3 DNA is TGTGCCAGCAGTGAATCTGTCAGATCGGGGACCCAGTACTTC.

This clone was counted a single time. In DNA, the CDR3 is TGTGCCAGCAGCCAAGATTACGGGGAAGCTTTCTTT. Residues: CASSQDYGEAFF. The V gene is TRBV14, the J gene TRBJ1-1; no firm D call. The CDR3 totals 12 residues. The ends were cut back, 0 bases at V and 8 bases at J, with 7 bases in the middle. Germline CDR1 reads SGHDN; CDR2 reads FVKESK.

V gene TRBV18 combines with J gene TRBJ1-5, with TRBD1 identical over 9 bases. CDR3 length: 15 residues. Trimming at V came to 4 bases and at J to 6 bases, leaving 7 bases not matched to a gene. Germline-derived CDR1 and CDR2 are KGHSH and LQKENI. The CDR3 loop is CASSLGQGDIQPQHF. CDR3 DNA sequence: TGTGCCAGCTCACTGGGACAGGGAGACATTCAGCCCCAGCATTTT.

The CDR3 loop is CASSRGVADTQYF. Written as DNA, the CDR3 is TGTGCCAGCAGCCGGGGGGTGGCAGATACGCAGTATTTT. The gene calls are TRBV25-1 and TRBJ2-3, with 7 bases lining up with TRBD2. The germline V gene encodes CDR1 MGHDK and CDR2 SYGVNS. J was trimmed by 4 bases and V by 6 bases; bases with no gene match: 4. The CDR3 has 13 residues.

The chain links TRBV2 to TRBJ1-5; D is uncertain. Germline V CDR1 and CDR2: SNHLY, FYNNEI. Between the trimmed V and J ends, which lost 8 bases and 4 bases, there was a span of 12 bases. This CDR3 has 13 amino acids. The CDR3 coding sequence is TGTGCCAGCCACTTCCTGACTAATCAGCCCCAGCATTTT. Its protein is CASHFLTNQPQHF.

The rearrangement joins TRBV27 to TRBJ2-2; 7 bases fit TRBD2. The CDR3 is made up of 15 amino acids. Germline-derived CDR1 and CDR2 are MNHEY and SMNVEV (reference sequence). J was trimmed by 4 bases and V by 10 bases; bases with no gene match: 12. The DNA for the CDR3 is TGTGCCACCTGGGGGGGAACCGGGGGCACCGGGGAGCTGTTTTTT. Its translation: CATWGGTGGTGELFF.

This chain joins TRBV9 and TRBJ1-2, with D hard to call. The V gene lost 0 bases and the J gene lost 0 bases, with 6 bases spanning the gap. The germline gives CDR1 SGDLS, CDR2 YYNGEE. The CDR3 contains 14 residues. This CDR3 reads CASSVGAANYGYTF. The CDR3 DNA reads TGTGCCAGCAGCGTAGGTGCAGCTAACTATGGCTACACCTTC.

The chain is built from TRBV11-1 and TRBJ1-1; 9 bases map to TRBD1. CDR1 is SGHAT and CDR2 is FQDESV in the germline V gene (reference sequence). This CDR3 is 15 amino acids long. V was clipped by 1 base and J by 1 base; unmatched bases: 1. CDR3 sequence: CASSLEDRGNTEAFF. In DNA, the CDR3 is TGTGCCAGCAGCTTAGAGGACAGGGGGAACACTGAAGCTTTCTTT.

This CDR3 reads CASTDWDYTGELFF. The CDR3 region has the DNA TGTGCCAGCACGGACTGGGATTATACCGGGGAGCTGTTTTTT. This chain connects TRBV28 to TRBJ2-2, with a tentative D call TRBD2 (5 bases). The V gene lost 7 bases and the J gene lost 5 bases, with 14 bases spanning the gap. Germline V gene data show CDR1 as MDHEN and CDR2 as SYDVKM. This CDR3 spans 14 amino acids.

In its sample, this clone was seen once. The chain joins TRBV9 to TRBJ2-7; 10 bases fit TRBD2. Per the germline V gene, CDR1 is SGDLS and CDR2 is YYNGEE. Trimming removed 3 bases from V and 6 bases from J; junction bases left unmatched: 12. The CDR3 extends over 16 amino acids. The CDR3 sequence is CASSERSSGSLGEQYF. The CDR3, as DNA: TGTGCCAGCAGCGAAAGGTCTAGCGGGAGTCTGGGCGAGCAGTACTTC.

The CDR3 protein is CASSTSVSDYGYTF. DNA of the CDR3: TGTGCCAGCAGCACAAGCGTAAGCGACTATGGCTACACCTTC. This chain connects TRBV7-2 to TRBJ1-2, with unresolved D. CDR1 SGHTA and CDR2 FQGNSA come from the germline V gene. The CDR3 runs to 14 residues. Between the trimmed V and J ends, which lost 5 bases and 3 bases, there was a span of 13 bases.

This clone has only one observation. The chain has TRBV10-3 and TRBJ2-1, with TRBD2 matching over 11 bases. Germline V gene sequence: CDR1 ENHRY, CDR2 SYGVKD. The CDR3 has 19 amino acids. After removal of 6 bases from V and 5 bases from J, the junction contained 18 bases not matched to a gene. Written as DNA, the CDR3 is TGTGCCATCAGCCGAGACGTTAGCGGGGGGGCCGCCGGGAACAATGAGCAGTTCTTC. This codes for CAISRDVSGGAAGNNEQFF.

This sequence joins TRBV24-1 and TRBJ1-1, with 10 bases lining up with TRBD1. Germline assignment: CDR1 KGHDR and CDR2 SFDVKD. The trim removed 3 bases at V and 8 bases at J, leaving 5 bases unmatched. The CDR3 spans 14 residues. The CDR3 reads CATSDPGQGGEAFF. The CDR3, as DNA: TGTGCCACCAGTGATCCCGGACAGGGGGGAGAAGCTTTCTTT.

V and J are TRBV9 and TRBJ1-2; 7 nucleotides align to TRBD1. Germline loops: CDR1 SGDLS, CDR2 YYNGEE. Trimming removed 7 bases from V and 4 bases from J; junction bases left unmatched: 7. The CDR3 is 13 residues long. The CDR3 reads CASQGGAGYGYTF. The CDR3, as DNA: TGTGCCAGCCAGGGGGGCGCGGGCTATGGCTACACCTTC.

This clone showed up just once. The chain is built from TRBV7-6 and TRBJ1-6; 7 positions match TRBD1. Germline V gene data show CDR1 as SGHVS and CDR2 as FNYEAQ. This CDR3 spans 17 amino acids. The J segment lost 12 bases and the V segment lost 1 base, leaving 15 bases of the junction unmatched. CDR3 amino acids: CASSLDRAGTAVLPLHF. CDR3 DNA: TGTGCCAGCAGCTTAGATCGGGCCGGGACAGCTGTTTTACCCCTCCACTTT.

The rearrangement joins TRBV2 to TRBJ1-5; perhaps TRBD1 as D (6 bases). Trimming left V 4 bases short and J 5 bases short, with 12 bases between. Per the germline V gene, CDR1 is SNHLY and CDR2 is FYNNEI. The CDR3 is 14 residues long. CDR3 DNA sequence: TGTGCCAGCAGTGCTACAGGGTTGTATCAGCCCCAGCATTTT. Translation: CASSATGLYQPQHF.

The chain couples TRBV12-5 to TRBJ2-3; 8 bases map to TRBD1. CDR3 size: 18 residues. Germline loops: CDR1 LGHNT, CDR2 FRNRAP. Unmatched junction bases numbered 14, after V lost 2 bases and J lost 4 bases. CDR3 amino acids: CASGLNKAVQGVSDTQYF. The DNA for the CDR3 is TGTGCTAGTGGTTTGAACAAGGCGGTACAGGGGGTGTCAGATACGCAGTATTTT.